The 18 T cell receptor beta chains below all came from one sample that was sequenced in a study of T cell responses to AZD1222 COVID-19 vaccine. The table came from immunoSEQ multiplex PCR; TCRdb's copy has only in-frame clones and leaves some out. The sample carries fewer than 130,000 clones, around nine tenths recorded once. The sequencing here drew on peripheral blood, taken on day 0 of AZD1222 vaccination. These receptors all come from an adult in good health.

The CDR3 here is CASTSQPGLGNTEAFF. The CDR3, as DNA: TGTGCCAGTACCTCCCAACCAGGGTTAGGGAACACTGAAGCTTTCTTT. The J gene is TRBJ1-1, the V gene TRBV19; a weak D match, TRBD1 (5 bases). Germline CDR1 LNHDA, CDR2 SQIVND (reference sequence). V was trimmed by 7 bases and J by 1 base, leaving 19 bases between them. The CDR3 totals 16 residues.

The J gene is TRBJ2-7, the V gene TRBV24-1; the D is unclear. Germline-derived CDR1 and CDR2 are KGHDR and SFDVKD. The CDR3 is 11 amino acids. Trimming shortened V by 1 base and J by 3 bases, and 0 bases separated the two germline ends. The CDR3 sequence is CATSDFYEQYF. The CDR3 region has the DNA TGTGCCACCAGTGATTTCTACGAGCAGTACTTC.

This clone was detected only once. The gene calls are TRBV28 and TRBJ1-2, with 8 bases fitting TRBD1. The junction had 4 bases not matched to a gene; V was cut back by 6 bases and J by 4 bases. This CDR3 is built from 13 residues. From germline, CDR1 is MDHEN and CDR2 SYDVKM. The CDR3 DNA reads as TGTGCCAGCAGCCCAGGGGGCAGCTATGGCTACACCTTC. Its translation: CASSPGGSYGYTF.

V is TRBV2 and J is TRBJ2-7; possibly TRBD1 or TRBD2 for D (5 bases each). V was cut by 0 bases and J by 0 bases, with 12 bases left in between. This CDR3 is built from 16 residues. CDR1 and CDR2 (germline): SNHLY, FYNNEI. For the CDR3, the DNA is TGTGCCAGCAGTGAAGCGCTGGGACGAAGCTCCTACGAGCAGTACTTC. It yields the protein CASSEALGRSSYEQYF.

About this clone: The junction departs from germline at one end; a sequencing error may be responsible. The V and J genes are TRBV7-7 and TRBJ2-1; D is tentatively TRBD1 or TRBD2 (6 bases each). This CDR3 comprises 16 residues. Germline CDR1 SSHAT, CDR2 FNYEAQ (reference sequence). The CDR3 nucleotides are TGTGCTAGCAGCCCCCTGGGGGGACAACTGGACAATGAGCAGTTCTTC. It yields the protein CASSPLGGQLDNEQFF.

V and J are TRBV14 and TRBJ2-3, with D hard to call. Germline CDR1 is SGHDN and CDR2 is FVKESK. There are 18 residues in the CDR3. V shed 1 base and J shed 1 base, with 18 bases lying between them. DNA for the CDR3: TGTGCCAGCAGCCAAGGTTATCTGAGGAGTGTCGGCACAGATACGCAGTATTTT. Amino acids: CASSQGYLRSVGTDTQYF.

The rearrangement joins TRBV28 to TRBJ2-5; 9 nucleotides agree with TRBD1. V shed 5 bases and J 5 bases; nucleotides not matched to a gene: 9. This CDR3 is 15 amino acids long. The V gene's germline CDR1 is MDHEN and CDR2 SYDVKM. The CDR3 sequence is CASSTPTGGAETQYF. The DNA for the CDR3 is TGTGCCAGCAGTACCCCTACAGGGGGCGCGGAGACCCAGTACTTC.

CDR3 region: CASPRRETGELFF. As DNA, the CDR3 is TGTGCCAGCCCCCGTAGGGAAACCGGGGAGCTGTTTTTT. The chain couples TRBV12-3 or TRBV12-4 to TRBJ2-2; D is unclear. This CDR3 region has 13 residues. Trimming left V 8 bases short and J 5 bases short, with 12 bases between.

The rearrangement links TRBV25-1 to TRBJ1-1, with D possibly being TRBD1 (5 bases). Trimming stripped 7 bases from V and 1 base from J, with 10 bases between. CDR3 length: 13 amino acids. CDR1 is MGHDK, CDR2 SYGVNS, per germline. The CDR3 protein is CASTLGANTEAFF. In DNA, the CDR3 is TGTGCCAGCACCTTAGGGGCGAACACTGAAGCTTTCTTT. The full variable domain, completed using reference TRBV25-1 and TRBJ1-1, is EADIYQTPRYLVIGTGKKITLECSQTMGHDKMYWYQQDPGMELHLIHYSYGVNSTEKGDLSSESTVSRIRTEHFPLTLESARPSHTSQYLCASTLGANTEAFFGQGTRLTVV.

The chain joins TRBV6-2 or TRBV6-3 to TRBJ1-1; 10 nucleotides agree with TRBD1. Germline CDR1 and CDR2: MNHEY and SVGEGT. Losses at the gene ends were 4 bases for V and 5 bases for J; bases not matched to a gene: 7. This CDR3 is 15 amino acids long. CDR3 DNA: TGTGCCAGCAGTTCCACCGACAGGGGGCGGACTGAAGCTTTCTTT. Protein sequence: CASSSTDRGRTEAFF.

The chain links TRBV9 to TRBJ2-3; 9 bases are shared with TRBD2. Losses at the gene ends were 0 bases for V and 6 bases for J; bases not matched to a gene: 5. Germline CDR1 is SGDLS and CDR2 is YYNGEE. This CDR3 is 15 amino acids long. Here the CDR3 DNA reads TGTGCCAGCAGCGTAGATGGCGGGGGGGTTGATACGCAGTATTTT. It codes for CASSVDGGGVDTQYF.

The chain carries TRBV28 and TRBJ2-3, with D uncertain. The CDR3 contains 11 residues. Trimming removed 5 bases from V and 4 bases from J, with 4 bases in between. Germline loops: CDR1 MDHEN, CDR2 SYDVKM. The CDR3 here is CASSRPDTQYF. CDR3 sequence (DNA): TGTGCCAGCAGTAGGCCAGATACGCAGTATTTT. Full variable domain (missing parts from reference TRBV28 and TRBJ2-3): DVKVTQSSRYLVKRTGEKVFLECVQDMDHENMFWYRQDPGLGLRLIYFSYDVKMKEKGDIPEGYSVSREKKERFSLILESASTNQTSMYLCASSRPDTQYFGPGTRLTVL.

The genes are TRBV5-4 and TRBJ2-2; perhaps TRBD2 as D (7 bases). The V end was cut by 3 bases, the J end by 4 bases, with 13 bases between. Germline V gives CDR1 SGHNT, CDR2 YYREEE (reference sequence). This CDR3 region has 15 residues. CDR3 loop: CASSSRGRATGELFF. For the CDR3, the DNA is TGTGCCAGCAGCTCGAGGGGGAGGGCCACCGGGGAGCTGTTTTTT.

The rearrangement uses TRBV5-1 and TRBJ2-5; D is perhaps TRBD1 or TRBD2 (5 bases each). V was cut by 3 bases and J by 4 bases, with 10 bases left in between. The CDR3 runs 13 residues. Germline V gene lookup returns CDR1 SGHRS and CDR2 YFSETQ. CDR3 amino acids: CASSSAGGETQYF. The CDR3 DNA reads TGCGCCAGCAGCTCGGCTGGGGGAGAGACCCAGTACTTC.

The chain recombines TRBV28 with TRBJ1-5; D is ambiguous. Germline V CDR1 and CDR2: MDHEN, SYDVKM. V lost 2 bases and J lost 5, with 16 bases in between. CDR3 length: 16 residues. The CDR3 here is CASSLTAPLGHQPQHF. In DNA, the CDR3 is TGTGCCAGCAGTTTAACGGCTCCACTAGGCCATCAGCCCCAGCATTTT. Full variable domain (remainder filled in from reference TRBV28 and TRBJ1-5): DVKVTQSSRYLVKRTGEKVFLECVQDMDHENMFWYRQDPGLGLRLIYFSYDVKMKEKGDIPEGYSVSREKKERFSLILESASTNQTSMYLCASSLTAPLGHQPQHFGDGTRLSIL.

The chain has TRBV28 and TRBJ1-2; TRBD1 matches at 7 bases. The CDR3 has 15 amino acids. Looked up from germline, CDR1 is MDHEN and CDR2 is SYDVKM. The V and J ends lost 2 bases and 6 bases, in that order; junction bases with no gene match: 9. The DNA for the CDR3 is TGTGCCAGCAGTTTAGGCAGGGGGATTTGGGATGGCTACACCTTC. It is translated as CASSLGRGIWDGYTF.

V gene TRBV5-8 combines with J gene TRBJ2-6; D unclear. V gave up 5 bases and J gave up 1 base, with 4 bases separating them. The CDR3 is 13 residues long. CDR1 is SGHTS, CDR2 YDEGEE, per germline. CDR3 in amino acids: CASRVSGANVLTF. CDR3 bases: TGTGCCAGCAGGGTATCTGGGGCCAACGTCCTGACTTTC.

The chain has TRBV3-1 (or the pseudogene TRBV3-2) and TRBJ1-5, with 9 bases that match TRBD1. Unmatched junction bases numbered 8, after V lost 4 bases and J lost 7 bases. In germline, CDR1 is LGHDT, CDR2 YNNKEL (reference sequence). The CDR3 has 15 residues. The CDR3 coding sequence is TGTGCCAGCAGCCCGGGACAGGGTGGGTCCCAGCCCCAGCATTTT. This translates into CASSPGQGGSQPQHF.